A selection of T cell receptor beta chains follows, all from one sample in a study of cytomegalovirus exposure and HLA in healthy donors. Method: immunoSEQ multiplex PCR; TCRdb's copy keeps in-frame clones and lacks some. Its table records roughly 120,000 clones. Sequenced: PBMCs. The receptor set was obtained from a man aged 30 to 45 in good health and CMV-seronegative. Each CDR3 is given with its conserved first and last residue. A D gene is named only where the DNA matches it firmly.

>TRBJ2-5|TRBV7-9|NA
TGTGCCAGCAGCGCCGCGAGGGTAACGGAGACCCAGTACTTC
CASSAARVTETQYF
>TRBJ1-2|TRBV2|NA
TGTGCCAGCAGTGAAGCCCCAGGAACAATCTATGGCTACACCTTC
CASSEAPGTIYGYTF
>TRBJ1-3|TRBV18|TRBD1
TGTGCCAGCTCACCGGAGACAGGGGGGAGAAACACCATATATTTT
CASSPETGGRNTIYF
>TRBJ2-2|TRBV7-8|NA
TGTGCCAGCAGCTTCGGCAGGGGAACTAGCGCTGAAGGAGTGCGGGAGCTGTTTTTT
CASSFGRGTSAEGVRELFF
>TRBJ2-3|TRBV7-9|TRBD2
TGTGCCAGCAGCCCTACTAGCGGGAGAACAGATACGCAGTATTTT
CASSPTSGRTDTQYF
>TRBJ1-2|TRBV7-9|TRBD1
TGTGCCACCGGGGACAGGGGTGAATATAACTATGGCTACACCTTC
CATGDRGEYNYGYTF
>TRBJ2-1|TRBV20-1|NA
TGCAGTGGAGGAGCCTACAATGAGCAGTTCTTC
CSGGAYNEQFF
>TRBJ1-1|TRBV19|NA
TGTGAGGCGACAGGTGGGACTGAAGCTTTCTTT
CEATGGTEAFF
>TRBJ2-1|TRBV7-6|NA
TGTGCCAGCAGCTTAGGAGGGACCTACAATGAGCAGTTCTTC
CASSLGGTYNEQFF
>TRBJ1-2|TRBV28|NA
TGTGCCAGCAGTTTAATCGTAACTAACTATGGCTACACCTTC
CASSLIVTNYGYTF
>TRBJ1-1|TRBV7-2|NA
TGTGCCAGCAGCTTAATGACTTCTGAAGCTTTCTTT
CASSLMTSEAFF
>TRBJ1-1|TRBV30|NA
TGTGCCTGGAGGGCACAGGGCCACACTGAAGCTTTCTTT
CAWRAQGHTEAFF
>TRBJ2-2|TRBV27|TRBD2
TGTGCCAGCAGCCGACCCCCCTTAAGCGGGGGTCTCACCGGGGAGCTGTTTTTT
CASSRPPLSGGLTGELFF
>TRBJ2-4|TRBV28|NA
TGTGCCAGCAGTCCCCCGGCCAAAAACATTCAGTACTTC
CASSPPAKNIQYF
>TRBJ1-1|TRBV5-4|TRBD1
TGTGCCAGCAGCCACGGACAGGGGGCAAGAAGCACTGAAGCTTTCTTT
CASSHGQGARSTEAFF
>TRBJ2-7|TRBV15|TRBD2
TGTGCCACCAGCAGAGCAAGGACTAGCGGCGAGCAGTACTTC
CATSRARTSGEQYF
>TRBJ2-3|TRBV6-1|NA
TGTGCCAGCAGGGCACCTAGCACAGATACGCAGTATTTT
CASRAPSTDTQYF
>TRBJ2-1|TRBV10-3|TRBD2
TGTGCCATCAGTCCTAGCGGAGGCTACAATGAGCAGTTCTTC
CAISPSGGYNEQFF
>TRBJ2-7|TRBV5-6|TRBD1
TGTGCCAGCAGCGCAGGGGACAGGGGCGACGAGCAGTACTTC
CASSAGDRGDEQYF
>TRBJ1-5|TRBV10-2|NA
TGCGCCAGCAGAGAGGGCGGTCAGCCCCAGCATTTT
CASREGGQPQHF
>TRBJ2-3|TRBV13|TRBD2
TGTGCCAGCAGCCCCGGACTAGCGGGCACAGATACGCAGTATTTT
CASSPGLAGTDTQYF
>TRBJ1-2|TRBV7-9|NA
TGTGCCAGCAGCTTAGTGGTGGCTTATGGCTACACCTTC
CASSLVVAYGYTF
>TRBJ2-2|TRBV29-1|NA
TGCAGCGTTGGCCCGGGAGAGAACACCGGGGAGCTGTTTTTT
CSVGPGENTGELFF
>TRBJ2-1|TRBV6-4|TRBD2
TGTGCCAGCAGTGACGGACTAGGAGGATACAATGAGCAGTTCTTC
CASSDGLGGYNEQFF
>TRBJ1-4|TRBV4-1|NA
TGCGCCAGCAGCCAATTACAGGAAAAACTGTTTTTT
CASSQLQEKLFF
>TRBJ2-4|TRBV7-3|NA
TGTGCCAGCAGCCCTGGAGGGGGGGGAAACATTCAGTACTTC
CASSPGGGGNIQYF